A single sample is the source of the 2 T cell receptor beta chains below, sequenced in a study of fetal regulatory T cell absence and autoimmunity. Generated by immunoSEQ multiplex PCR, the TCRdb table keeps only in-frame clones and is missing some. Among some 44,000 clones listed, around 83% were seen once. The sample was cord blood. These receptors were taken from a newborn boy with IPEX syndrome.

The chain joins TRBV7-2 to TRBJ2-5, with D tentatively TRBD1 (6 bases). Per the germline V gene, CDR1 is SGHTA and CDR2 is FQGNSA. The CDR3 spans 15 residues. V was cut by 1 base and J by 5 bases, with 14 bases left in between. The CDR3 here is CASSLEAGGGETQYF. In DNA, the CDR3 is TGTGCCAGCAGCTTAGAGGCTGGGGGCGGGGAGACCCAGTACTTC.

The J gene is TRBJ2-2, the V gene TRBV18, with D unresolved. V was clipped by 6 bases and J by 0 bases, with 8 bases between them. CDR3 length: 14 residues. Germline V CDR1 and CDR2: KGHSH, LQKENI. This CDR3 reads CASSPDTNTGELFF. CDR3 DNA: TGTGCCAGCTCCCCCGACACGAACACCGGGGAGCTGTTTTTT. Variable domain in full (rest from reference TRBV18 and TRBJ2-2): NAGVMQNPRHLVRRRGQEARLRCSPMKGHSHVYWYRQLPEEGLKFMVYLQKENIIDESGMPKERFSAEFPKEGPSILRIQQVVRGDSAAYFCASSPDTNTGELFFGEGSRLTVL.